The 2 T cell receptor beta chains presented below share a single source sample, sequenced in a study of T-cell reconstitution after alpha-beta-depleted transplantation in children. For TCRbeta, the library was prepared with unique molecular identifiers. In TCRdb, the PCR reads were re-called with MiXCR into one record per CDR3 protein. In the table there are fewer than 250,000 distinct CDR3 sequences, approximately 17% of which are singletons. The sequenced sample was PBMCs, mostly from graft donor cells, obtained 360 days after TCRalphabeta/CD19-depleted stem cell transplant. The receptors were sampled from a male patient aged 2-15 years who had a stem cell transplant for acute lymphoblastic leukemia, so the T cells may come from the graft donor.

This clonotype was counted between two and nine times. The gene calls are TRBV9 and TRBJ1-4, with a possible D match to TRBD1 (5 bases). Per the germline V gene, CDR1 is SGDLS and CDR2 is YYNGEE. CDR3 length: 15 amino acids. Trimming took 3 bases from V and 5 from J, leaving 14 bases between them. The CDR3 DNA follows: TGTGCCAGCAGCGGAGGCGGGGCGCGAAATGAAAAACTGTTTTTT. Protein product: CASSGGGARNEKLFF.

This chain connects TRBV11-2 to TRBJ2-1; no clear D gene. CDR3 size: 18 residues. Germline assignment: CDR1 SGHAT and CDR2 FQNNGV. The V and J ends lost 0 bases and 0 bases respectively, with 15 bases between them. The DNA of the CDR3 is TGTGCCAGCAGCTTAGATTTCGGTCGATCGAACTCCTACAATGAGCAGTTCTTC. Translation: CASSLDFGRSNSYNEQFF.